The 4 T cell receptor beta chains in this list originate from one sample, sequenced in a study of T cell responses to AZD1222 COVID-19 vaccine. Assay: immunoSEQ multiplex PCR; the TCRdb copy retains only in-frame clones and omits some. Here the sample spans some 150,000 clones, roughly 92% being singletons. Sample: peripheral blood, taken on day 0 of AZD1222 vaccination. These receptors were obtained from an adult in good health.

The table lists this clone with a count of one. This chain connects TRBV5-1 to TRBJ2-7; D unresolved. V dropped 2 bases and J dropped 4 bases, with 13 bases sitting between them. CDR1 and CDR2 from the germline V gene are SGHRS and YFSETQ. This CDR3 spans 14 amino acids. The CDR3 region is CASSLGSPTYEQYF. The CDR3 DNA sequence: TGCGCCAGCAGCTTAGGTTCACCAACTTACGAGCAGTACTTC.

This clone was detected once. The rearrangement joins TRBV15 to TRBJ1-2; D remains ambiguous. Germline V gene sequence: CDR1 LNHNV, CDR2 YYDKDF (reference sequence). Trimming stripped 0 bases from V and 0 bases from J, with 17 bases between. This CDR3 has 18 amino acids. The CDR3 loop reads CATSRDGGAISSNYGYTF. The CDR3, as DNA: TGTGCCACCAGCAGAGATGGCGGAGCAATCTCCTCTAACTATGGCTACACCTTC.

The chain links TRBV18 to TRBJ2-7; perhaps TRBD2 as D (5 bases). This CDR3 is 13 amino acids long. Germline values: CDR1 KGHSH, CDR2 LQKENI. V lost 3 bases, J lost 3 bases, and 9 bases lay in between. The CDR3 nucleotides read TGTGCCAGCTCACCCGGACTCAGCTACGAGCAGTACTTC. Its translation is CASSPGLSYEQYF.

The CDR3 sequence: CASSYGGVRYEQYF. For the CDR3, the DNA is TGTGCCAGCAGTTACGGGGGGGTCCGGTACGAGCAGTACTTC. The rearrangement links TRBV6-5 to TRBJ2-7; 7 bases align to TRBD2. Looked up from germline, CDR1 is MNHEY and CDR2 is SVGAGI. The CDR3 is 14 residues long. Trimming cost V 2 bases and J 4 bases; bases outside gene matches: 5.